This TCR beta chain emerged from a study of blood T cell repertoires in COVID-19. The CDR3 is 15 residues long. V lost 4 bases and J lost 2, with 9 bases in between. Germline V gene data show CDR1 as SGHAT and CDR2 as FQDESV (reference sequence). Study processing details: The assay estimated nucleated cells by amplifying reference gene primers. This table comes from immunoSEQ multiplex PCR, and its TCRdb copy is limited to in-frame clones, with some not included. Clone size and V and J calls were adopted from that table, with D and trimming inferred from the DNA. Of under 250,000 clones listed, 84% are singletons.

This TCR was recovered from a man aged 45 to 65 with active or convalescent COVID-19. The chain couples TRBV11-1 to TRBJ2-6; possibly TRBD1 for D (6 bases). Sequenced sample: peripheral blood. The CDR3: CASSSGTTGANVLTF. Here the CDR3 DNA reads TGTGCCAGCAGCTCCGGGACAACTGGGGCCAACGTCCTGACTTTC.